A single sample is the source of the 14 T cell receptor beta chains below, sequenced in a study of vaccination effects on CD4 cells after COVID-19. The protocol was immunoSEQ multiplex PCR, while the TCRdb copy is restricted to in-frame clones and leaves out a portion. Among 72,000 or so clones listed, 70% to 85% were seen once. Culturing for around eleven days preceded CD4+ T cell isolation. Of the BNT162b2 and mRNA-1273 vaccines, participants received two doses of one or the other. Their antigen targets remain unknown. Sample: CD4+ T cells from PBMCs cultured without peptide, taken after COVID-19 vaccination. These receptors were collected from a human donor who received a COVID-19 vaccine.

V gene TRBV5-5 combines with J gene TRBJ1-2, with 11 bases that match TRBD1. V was clipped by 4 bases and J by 8 bases; unmatched bases: 4. Germline V gene data show CDR1 as SGHKS and CDR2 as YYEKEE (reference sequence). The CDR3 consists of 13 residues. Written as DNA, the CDR3 is TGTGCCAGCAGCGTGGGACAGGGGGGCGGCTACACCTTC. It encodes CASSVGQGGGYTF.

The V and J genes are TRBV27 and TRBJ2-3; perhaps TRBD2 as D (5 bases). V lost 2 bases, J lost 4 bases, and 13 bases lay in between. CDR1 is MNHEY, CDR2 SMNVEV, per germline (reference sequence). The CDR3 is 15 amino acids. The CDR3 region has the DNA TGTGCCAGCAGTTTAAGGACTCCGGCAGCAGATACGCAGTATTTT. Its protein is CASSLRTPAADTQYF.

V and J are TRBV3-1 (or the pseudogene TRBV3-2) and TRBJ2-5; 13 bases match TRBD2. Per germline, CDR1 LGHDT and CDR2 YNNKEL (reference sequence). The CDR3 has 17 residues. The V gene end was trimmed by 1 base and the J gene end by 2 bases; junction bases not matched to a gene: 4. The DNA for the CDR3 is TGTGCCAGCAGCCAAGGACTAGCGGGGGGATTTCAAGAGACCCAGTACTTC. It codes for CASSQGLAGGFQETQYF.

This clone appeared once. The rearrangement links TRBV6-5 to TRBJ1-6; D is possibly TRBD1 (5 bases). The V and J ends lost 5 bases and 11 bases respectively, with 13 bases between them. Germline V gives CDR1 MNHEY, CDR2 SVGAGI. The CDR3 has 13 residues. CDR3 in DNA: TGTGCCAGCAGTCCCGTTCAAGGGGCACCCCTCCACTTT. Translated, it gives CASSPVQGAPLHF.

The chain joins TRBV2 to TRBJ2-3, with D unclear. The CDR3 is 15 residues long. V lost 4 bases to trimming and J lost 0 bases, with 11 bases between them. Germline-derived CDR1 and CDR2 are SNHLY and FYNNEI. The CDR3 protein is CASSVNGLSTDTQYF. The CDR3 nucleotides are TGTGCCAGCAGTGTGAACGGGCTCAGCACAGATACGCAGTATTTT.

CDR3 sequence: CASSPLDRGVSGYTF. The CDR3 DNA follows: TGTGCCAGCTCACCATTGGACAGGGGTGTCTCCGGCTACACCTTC. V usage is TRBV18 and J usage is TRBJ1-2, with TRBD1 identical over 9 bases. Per germline, CDR1 KGHSH and CDR2 LQKENI. V shed 2 bases and J 8 bases; nucleotides not matched to a gene: 9. The CDR3 has 15 amino acids.

The chain recombines TRBV28 with TRBJ1-4; 9 nucleotides align to TRBD1. V trimming: 5 bases; J trimming: 10 bases; junction bases outside the gene matches: 5. The CDR3 runs 13 residues. Per the germline V gene, CDR1 is MDHEN and CDR2 is SYDVKM. The CDR3 loop reads CASSPGTGRKLFF. The CDR3 nucleotides are TGTGCCAGCAGTCCCGGGACAGGGAGAAAACTGTTTTTT.

The rearrangement links TRBV18 to TRBJ1-4, with D perhaps TRBD1 (5 bases). Germline CDR1 KGHSH, CDR2 LQKENI. The CDR3 length is 15 residues. V gave up 3 bases and J gave up 7 bases, with 15 bases separating them. CDR3 protein: CASSPTPTAPEKLFF. The CDR3 DNA reads TGTGCCAGCTCACCCACTCCGACAGCTCCTGAAAAACTGTTTTTT.

The chain couples TRBV28 to TRBJ1-2; 10 bases match TRBD1. The CDR3 contains 17 residues. The V gene's germline CDR1 is MDHEN and CDR2 SYDVKM. With V trimmed by 2 bases and J by 2 bases, 8 bases remained unmatched. CDR3 in amino acids: CASSLPDRGLRNYGYTF. The CDR3 region has the DNA TGTGCCAGCAGTTTACCCGACAGGGGGCTCCGCAACTATGGCTACACCTTC.

V and J are TRBV12-3 or TRBV12-4 and TRBJ1-3; D gene ambiguous. This CDR3 has 11 amino acids. V was trimmed by 5 bases and J by 5 bases, leaving 4 bases between them. In nucleotides, the CDR3 is TGTGCCAGCAGTCGGAGAAACACCATATATTTT. It codes for CASSRRNTIYF.

This clone was counted a few times. The rearrangement links TRBV9 to TRBJ1-5; maybe TRBD1 (5 bases). Trimming took 0 bases from V and 5 from J, leaving 12 bases between them. Per the germline V gene, CDR1 is SGDLS and CDR2 is YYNGEE. The CDR3 has 15 amino acids. The CDR3 is CASSVEFRAHQPQHF. DNA for the CDR3: TGTGCCAGCAGCGTAGAGTTCAGGGCACATCAGCCCCAGCATTTT.

The chain carries TRBV3-1 (or the pseudogene TRBV3-2) and TRBJ1-2, with TRBD1 identical over 7 bases. The V and J ends lost 0 bases and 0 bases, in that order; junction bases with no gene match: 10. The germline gives CDR1 LGHDT, CDR2 YNNKEL (reference sequence). The CDR3 consists of 18 residues. The DNA for the CDR3 is TGTGCCAGCAGCCAAGATTTGGGGAAGGGGGCTTCTAACTATGGCTACACCTTC. Translated: CASSQDLGKGASNYGYTF.

The chain carries TRBV3-1 (or the pseudogene TRBV3-2) and TRBJ2-1; D unresolved. V lost 0 bases and J lost 0, with 12 bases in between. This CDR3 contains 17 residues. Germline CDR1 LGHDT, CDR2 YNNKEL (reference sequence). The CDR3 DNA reads TGTGCCAGCAGCCAAGACATGCGAATGAGCTCCTACAATGAGCAGTTCTTC. Its protein is CASSQDMRMSSYNEQFF.

In nucleotides, the CDR3 is TGCGCCAGCAGCTTGGTAACGGGGGGGCTTGAGACCCAGTACTTC. It yields the protein CASSLVTGGLETQYF. The chain uses TRBV5-1 and TRBJ2-5; 8 positions match TRBD2. Per germline, CDR1 SGHRS and CDR2 YFSETQ. V was clipped by 0 bases and J by 5 bases; unmatched bases: 6. The CDR3 spans 15 residues. Together with reference TRBV5-1 and TRBJ2-5, the CDR3 gives the full variable domain: KAGVTQTPRYLIKTRGQQVTLSCSPISGHRSVSWYQQTPGQGLQFLFEYFSETQRNKGNFPGRFSGRQFSNSRSEMNVSTLELGDSALYLCASSLVTGGLETQYFGPGTRLLVL.